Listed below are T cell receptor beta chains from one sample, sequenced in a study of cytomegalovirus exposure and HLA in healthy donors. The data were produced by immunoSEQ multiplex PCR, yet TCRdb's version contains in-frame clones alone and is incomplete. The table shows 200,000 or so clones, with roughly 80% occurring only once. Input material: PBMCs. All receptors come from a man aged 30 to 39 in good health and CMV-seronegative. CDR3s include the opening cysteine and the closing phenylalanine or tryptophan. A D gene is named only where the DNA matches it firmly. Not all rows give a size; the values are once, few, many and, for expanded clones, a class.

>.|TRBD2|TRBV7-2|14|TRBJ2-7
CASSLGGTTYEQYF
TGTGCCAGCAGCTTAGGCGGGACTACCTACGAGCAGTACTTC
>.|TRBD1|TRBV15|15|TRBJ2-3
CATSRGQGGADTQYF
TGTGCCACCAGCAGGGGACAGGGGGGTGCAGATACGCAGTATTTT
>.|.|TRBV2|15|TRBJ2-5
CASPIRGGEQETQYF
TGTGCCAGCCCCATCAGAGGCGGGGAGCAAGAGACCCAGTACTTC
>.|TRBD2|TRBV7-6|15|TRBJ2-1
CASSLVSGGGNEQFF
TGTGCCAGCAGCTTAGTTAGCGGGGGTGGCAATGAGCAGTTCTTC
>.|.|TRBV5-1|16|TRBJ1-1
CASSFYSGVPNTEAFF
TGCGCCAGCAGCTTCTACAGTGGCGTCCCGAACACTGAAGCTTTCTTT
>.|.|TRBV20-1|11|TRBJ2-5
CSAQGQETQYF
TGCAGCGCTCAGGGGCAAGAGACCCAGTACTTC
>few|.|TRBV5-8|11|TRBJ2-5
CASSWPETQYF
TGTGCCAGCAGCTGGCCGGAGACCCAGTACTTC
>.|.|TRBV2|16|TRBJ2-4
CASSDLQEGAKNIQYF
TGTGCCAGCAGTGATTTACAGGAAGGAGCCAAAAACATTCAGTACTTC
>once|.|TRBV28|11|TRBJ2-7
CASSFTYEQYF
TGTGCCAGCAGTTTCACCTACGAGCAGTACTTC
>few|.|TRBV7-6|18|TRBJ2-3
CASSESRNSFGDEDTQYF
TGTGCCAGCAGCGAATCGAGGAACTCTTTCGGGGATGAGGATACGCAGTATTTT